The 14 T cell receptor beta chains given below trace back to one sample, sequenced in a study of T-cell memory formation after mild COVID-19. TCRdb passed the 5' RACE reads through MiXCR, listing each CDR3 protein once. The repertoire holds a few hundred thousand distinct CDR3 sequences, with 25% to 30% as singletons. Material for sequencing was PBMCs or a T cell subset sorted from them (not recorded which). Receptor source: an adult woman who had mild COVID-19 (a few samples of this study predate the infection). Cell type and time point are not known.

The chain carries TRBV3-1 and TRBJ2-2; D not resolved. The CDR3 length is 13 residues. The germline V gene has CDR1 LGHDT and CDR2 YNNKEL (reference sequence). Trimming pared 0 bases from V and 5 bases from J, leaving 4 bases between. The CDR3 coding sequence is TGTGCCAGCAGCCAAGATTGGACCGGGGAGCTGTTTTTT. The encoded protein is CASSQDWTGELFF.

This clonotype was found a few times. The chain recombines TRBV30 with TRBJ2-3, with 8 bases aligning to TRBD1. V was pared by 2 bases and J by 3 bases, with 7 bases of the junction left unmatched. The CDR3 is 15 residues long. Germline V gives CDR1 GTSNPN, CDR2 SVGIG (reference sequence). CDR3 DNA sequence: TGTGCCTGGAGTCATTCCACAGGGGGAACAGATACGCAGTATTTT. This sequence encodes CAWSHSTGGTDTQYF.

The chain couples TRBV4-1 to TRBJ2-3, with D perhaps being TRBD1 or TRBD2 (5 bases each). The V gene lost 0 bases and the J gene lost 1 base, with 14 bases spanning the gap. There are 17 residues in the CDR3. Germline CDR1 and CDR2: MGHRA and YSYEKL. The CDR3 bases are TGCGCCAGCAGCCAAGAGTGGGGGATACAGGGCACAGATACGCAGTATTTT. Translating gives CASSQEWGIQGTDTQYF.

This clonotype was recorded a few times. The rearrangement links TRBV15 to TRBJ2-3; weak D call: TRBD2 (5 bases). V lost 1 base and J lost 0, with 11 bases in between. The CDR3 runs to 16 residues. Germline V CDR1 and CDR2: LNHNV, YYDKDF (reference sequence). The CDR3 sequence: CATSRVERASTDTQYF. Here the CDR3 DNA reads TGTGCCACCAGCAGAGTTGAGAGGGCAAGCACAGATACGCAGTATTTT.

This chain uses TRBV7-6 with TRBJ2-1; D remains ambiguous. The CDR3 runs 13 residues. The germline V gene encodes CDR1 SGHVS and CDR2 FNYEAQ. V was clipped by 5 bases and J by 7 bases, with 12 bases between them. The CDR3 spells CASSLLSGNEQFF. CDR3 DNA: TGTGCCAGCAGCCTTCTATCCGGGAATGAGCAGTTCTTC.

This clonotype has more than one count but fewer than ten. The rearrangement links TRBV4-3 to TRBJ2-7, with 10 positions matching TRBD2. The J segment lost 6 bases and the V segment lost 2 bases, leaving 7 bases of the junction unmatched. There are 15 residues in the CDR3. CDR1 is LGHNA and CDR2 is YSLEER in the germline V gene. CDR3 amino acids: CASSQTGLAGVEQYF. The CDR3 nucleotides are TGCGCCAGCAGCCAAACAGGGCTAGCGGGAGTCGAGCAGTACTTC.

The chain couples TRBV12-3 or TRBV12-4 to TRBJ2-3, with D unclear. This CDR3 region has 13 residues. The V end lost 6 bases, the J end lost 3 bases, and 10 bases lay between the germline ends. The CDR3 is CASRPDLTDTQYF. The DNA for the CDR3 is TGTGCCAGCAGACCAGACCTTACAGATACGCAGTATTTT.

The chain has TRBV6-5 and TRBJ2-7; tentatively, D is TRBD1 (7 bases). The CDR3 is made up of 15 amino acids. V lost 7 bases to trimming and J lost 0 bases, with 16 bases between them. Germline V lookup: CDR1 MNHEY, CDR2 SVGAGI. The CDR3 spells CASTPGGSYSYEQYF. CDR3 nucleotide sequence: TGTGCCAGCACCCCAGGGGGGAGTTACTCCTACGAGCAGTACTTC.

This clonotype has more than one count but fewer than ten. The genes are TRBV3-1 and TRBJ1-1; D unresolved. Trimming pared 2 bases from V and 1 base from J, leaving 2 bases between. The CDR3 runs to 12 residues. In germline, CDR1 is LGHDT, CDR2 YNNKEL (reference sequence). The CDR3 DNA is TGTGCCAGCAGCCAACCGAACACTGAAGCTTTCTTT. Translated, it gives CASSQPNTEAFF.

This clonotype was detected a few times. CDR3 DNA: TGTGCCAGCAGTTACGTCGGGGAAAACTATGGCTACACCTTC. This gives the protein CASSYVGENYGYTF. V and J are TRBV6-5 and TRBJ1-2, with D unclear. V lost 2 bases to trimming and J lost 2 bases, with 9 bases between them. Germline values: CDR1 MNHEY, CDR2 SVGAGI. CDR3 length equals 14 residues.

CDR3 in DNA: TGTGCCACCAGTGATTTGGGAGGGCTTGGTTCCTATGGCTACACCTTC. Translating it yields CATSDLGGLGSYGYTF. The chain carries TRBV24-1 and TRBJ1-2; D is unclear. The CDR3 is 16 amino acids. V shed 0 bases and J shed 4 bases, with 14 bases lying between them. The germline CDR1 and CDR2 sequences are KGHDR and SFDVKD.

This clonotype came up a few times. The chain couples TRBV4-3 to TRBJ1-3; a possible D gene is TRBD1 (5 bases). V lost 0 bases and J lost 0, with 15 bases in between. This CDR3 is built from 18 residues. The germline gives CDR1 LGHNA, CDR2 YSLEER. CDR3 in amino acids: CASSQDLGDRCSGNTIYF. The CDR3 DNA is TGCGCCAGCAGCCAAGATTTGGGGGACCGCTGCTCTGGAAACACCATATATTTT.

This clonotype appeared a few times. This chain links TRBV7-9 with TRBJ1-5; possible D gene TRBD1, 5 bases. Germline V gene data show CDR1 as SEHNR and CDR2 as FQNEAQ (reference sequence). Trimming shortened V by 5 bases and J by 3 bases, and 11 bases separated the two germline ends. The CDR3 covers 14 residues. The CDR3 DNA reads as TGTGCCAGCAGCCTGAGGGGTTCCAATCAGCCCCAGCATTTT. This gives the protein CASSLRGSNQPQHF.

CDR3 amino acids: CASSFGDGEQFF. DNA of the CDR3: TGCGCCAGCAGCTTTGGGGACGGTGAGCAGTTCTTC. V gene TRBV5-1 combines with J gene TRBJ2-1, with D perhaps given as TRBD1 or TRBD2 (5 bases each). V was cut by 2 bases and J by 9 bases, with 9 bases left in between. The CDR3 is 12 residues long. The V gene's germline CDR1 is SGHRS and CDR2 YFSETQ.